These 8 T cell receptor beta chains were sequenced from one sample in a study of OX40 agonist ivuxolimab in advanced cancers. The assay was immunoSEQ multiplex PCR, and TCRdb's table has in-frame clones only and misses some. The table includes approximately 41,000 clones, around four fifths detected once. Specimen: CD4+ or CD8+ T cells sorted from blood, collected in a trial of the OX40 agonist ivuxolimab. Receptor source: an adult with an advanced solid tumor such as melanoma, head and neck, liver or kidney cancer.

A few counts support this clone. This rearrangement joins TRBV12-5 to TRBJ1-5; perhaps TRBD1 as D (5 bases). V gave up 2 bases and J gave up 9 bases, with 11 bases separating them. Germline V CDR1 and CDR2: LGHNT, FRNRAP. The CDR3 is 13 amino acids. CDR3 nucleotides: TGTGCTAGTGGTTTGAGCCGGGGGTGGCCCCAGCATTTT. It codes for CASGLSRGWPQHF.

The sample holds one count of this clone. The rearrangement joins TRBV28 to TRBJ1-5; no clear D. CDR1 is MDHEN, CDR2 SYDVKM, per germline. The CDR3 sequence is 14 residues long. The ends were cut back, 3 bases at V and 0 bases at J, with 6 bases in the middle. The CDR3 sequence: CASSFPNSNQPQHF. The CDR3 bases are TGTGCCAGCAGTTTCCCCAATAGCAATCAGCCCCAGCATTTT.

The rearrangement links TRBV2 to TRBJ2-2, with 10 positions matching TRBD1. Per germline, CDR1 SNHLY and CDR2 FYNNEI. V was pared by 2 bases and J by 1 base, with 13 bases of the junction left unmatched. The CDR3 has 20 amino acids. The CDR3 nucleotides read TGTGCCAGCAGTGAACCCCGGGACAGGGGAGTAAGGTGGAACACCGGGGAGCTGTTTTTT. Translation gives CASSEPRDRGVRWNTGELFF.

The gene calls are TRBV2 and TRBJ1-2; a weak D match, TRBD1 (6 bases). The CDR3 totals 17 residues. Germline V gene data show CDR1 as SNHLY and CDR2 as FYNNEI. Trimming stripped 2 bases from V and 2 bases from J, with 18 bases between. The CDR3 DNA is TGTGCCAGCAGTGAAACCAACCAACCCACAGGGAACTATGGCTACACCTTC. Translated, it gives CASSETNQPTGNYGYTF.

The chain is built from TRBV29-1 and TRBJ2-7, with 9 positions matching TRBD2. The germline V gene encodes CDR1 SQVTM and CDR2 ANQGSEA. The CDR3 contains 14 residues. Trimming took 4 bases from V and 3 from J; bases not matched to a gene: 7. DNA of the CDR3: TGCAGCGTTGGAACGGCGACTAGCGGCTACGAGCAGTACTTC. This translates into CSVGTATSGYEQYF.

V gene TRBV28 combines with J gene TRBJ1-2; a weak D match, TRBD1 (6 bases). The germline CDR1 and CDR2 sequences are MDHEN and SYDVKM. With 7 bases removed from V and 0 bases from J, the gap between germline ends came to 12 bases. The CDR3 contains 14 residues. DNA of the CDR3: TGTGCCAGCACCGTCAGGGGACCTAACTATGGCTACACCTTC. This translates into CASTVRGPNYGYTF.

The chain has TRBV21-1 and TRBJ1-2. TRBV21-1 is assigned pseudogene status. This CDR3 contains 12 residues. CDR3 region: CASSKGRHGYTF. In DNA, the CDR3 is TGTGCCAGCAGCAAAGGTAGGCATGGCTACACCTTC.

The rearrangement uses TRBV19 and TRBJ1-1, with D hard to call. Germline V gene sequence: CDR1 LNHDA, CDR2 SQIVND (reference sequence). Trimming shortened V by 7 bases and J by 2 bases, and 17 bases separated the two germline ends. The CDR3 extends over 15 amino acids. The CDR3 DNA is TGTGCCAGTATGACCCTAGGAGGGAGAAACACTGAAGCTTTCTTT. It encodes CASMTLGGRNTEAFF. The whole variable domain, filled in from reference TRBV19 and TRBJ1-1, reads DGGITQSPKYLFRKEGQNVTLSCEQNLNHDAMYWYRQDPGQGLRLIYYSQIVNDFQKGDIAEGYSVSREKKESFPLTVTSAQKNPTAFYLCASMTLGGRNTEAFFGQGTRLTVV.